This TCR beta chain was retrieved from a study of blood T cell repertoires in COVID-19. Study information: The samples span acute and convalescent COVID-19 from the United States, Italy and Spain. T cells, B-cell-depleted T cells, or PBMCs provided the cDNA or gDNA that served as material.

The CDR3 is 13 residues long. V was pared by 0 bases and J by 5 bases, with 3 bases between. Germline V lookup: CDR1 SGHDT, CDR2 YYEEEE. Authors' data handling: Reference gene primer amplification gave estimated nucleated cell counts. The method was immunoSEQ multiplex PCR; TCRdb's version includes in-frame clones alone and lacks a portion of them. V, J and clone size were drawn from that table, and D and trimming were deduced from the DNA. The top ten clones hold roughly 45% of a sample with 140,000 to 150,000 clones, roughly 84% of them seen once. The TCR comes from a human donor in a cohort sampled during active COVID-19. Sequenced: peripheral blood. The chain recombines TRBV5-6 with TRBJ1-6, with D hard to call. This CDR3 reads CASSLVDNSPLHF. CDR3 DNA sequence: TGTGCCAGCAGCTTGGTAGATAATTCACCCCTCCACTTT.